Below, 13 T cell receptor beta chains from the same sample are listed, as sequenced in a study of blood T cell repertoires in COVID-19. Profiling relied on immunoSEQ multiplex PCR, and the TCRdb table lists in-frame clones only, not all of them. In the table there are approximately 160,000 clones, 90% of which are singletons. The sample was peripheral blood. These receptors all come from a man aged 50 or older with acute or convalescent COVID-19.

This chain joins TRBV4-1 and TRBJ1-1, with unresolved D. The length of the CDR3 is 14 residues. Germline V gives CDR1 MGHRA, CDR2 YSYEKL. V was trimmed by 1 base and J by 1 base, leaving 7 bases between them. As DNA, the CDR3 is TGCGCCAGCAGCCAAGTGAGAGAGAACACTGAAGCTTTCTTT. Protein product: CASSQVRENTEAFF.

Only a few counts were recorded for this clone. The rearrangement joins TRBV3-1 (or the pseudogene TRBV3-2) to TRBJ1-6, with D unclear. CDR3 length: 14 amino acids. CDR1 is LGHDT, CDR2 YNNKEL, per germline (reference sequence). V was clipped by 0 bases and J by 7 bases, with 7 bases between them. CDR3 nucleotides: TGTGCCAGCAGCCAAGAGGGCTGGAATTCACCCCTCCACTTT. Residues: CASSQEGWNSPLHF.

The chain has TRBV6-2 or TRBV6-3 and TRBJ2-3, with 10 positions matching TRBD2. This CDR3 has 16 residues. The V and J ends lost 2 bases and 0 bases, in that order; junction bases with no gene match: 2. Per germline, CDR1 MNHEY and CDR2 SVGEGT. CDR3 DNA: TGTGCCAGCAGTTACGGAGCGGGGGGGAGCACAGATACGCAGTATTTT. Translating gives CASSYGAGGSTDTQYF.

This sequence joins TRBV6-5 and TRBJ1-6; 7 bases match TRBD1. The CDR3 totals 14 residues. V lost 6 bases and J lost 8; bases outside the gene matches: 7. The germline CDR1 and CDR2 sequences are MNHEY and SVGAGI. CDR3 protein: CASRRTGDYSPLHF. Here the CDR3 DNA reads TGTGCCAGCAGGAGAACAGGGGATTATTCACCCCTCCACTTT.

This chain links TRBV15 with TRBJ1-1; no clear D gene. The V gene lost 1 base and the J gene lost 1 base, with 4 bases spanning the gap. The CDR3 spans 13 residues. Germline V gene sequence: CDR1 LNHNV, CDR2 YYDKDF (reference sequence). DNA of the CDR3: TGTGCCACCAGCAGAGCACAGAACACTGAAGCTTTCTTT. This sequence encodes CATSRAQNTEAFF.

This clone was seen only a few times. The J gene is TRBJ1-6, the V gene TRBV10-3, with D possibly matching TRBD1 (6 bases). The CDR3 is 16 amino acids. V lost 0 bases, J lost 9 bases, and 15 bases lay in between. Germline V gene data show CDR1 as ENHRY and CDR2 as SYGVKD. The CDR3 sequence is CAISESPGQGPSPLHF. CDR3 sequence (DNA): TGTGCCATCAGTGAGTCGCCCGGGCAGGGGCCTTCACCCCTCCACTTT.

V and J are TRBV5-1 and TRBJ2-7; possible D gene TRBD1, 5 bases. This CDR3 has 14 residues. The V and J ends lost 5 bases and 5 bases respectively, with 17 bases between them. CDR1 SGHRS and CDR2 YFSETQ come from the germline V gene. CDR3 in DNA: TGCGCCAGCAGAGCTTGGCAAACAGGCGACGAGCAGTACTTC. This sequence encodes CASRAWQTGDEQYF.

The chain recombines TRBV6-5 with TRBJ2-7; 8 bases align to TRBD1. Trimming cost V 7 bases and J 7 bases; bases outside gene matches: 6. Germline V gives CDR1 MNHEY, CDR2 SVGAGI. The CDR3 loop spans 12 amino acids. CDR3: CASNQGAAEQYV. The CDR3 DNA reads TGTGCCAGCAACCAGGGGGCAGCTGAGCAGTACGTC.

The chain is built from TRBV7-3 and TRBJ2-2; D is ambiguous. V was shortened by 5 bases and J by 2 bases, with 9 bases between the two germline ends. The CDR3 covers 14 residues. CDR1 is SGHTA and CDR2 is FQGTGA in the germline V gene. The CDR3 reads CASSPNINTGELFF. The CDR3 DNA is TGTGCCAGCAGCCCAAACATTAACACCGGGGAGCTGTTTTTT. Using reference TRBV7-3 and TRBJ2-2 for the parts outside the CDR3, the full variable domain is GAGVSQTPSNKVTEKGKYVELRCDPISGHTALYWYRQSLGQGPEFLIYFQGTGAADDSGLPNDRFFAVRPEGSVSTLKIQRTERGDSAVYLCASSPNINTGELFFGEGSRLTVL.

The V call is TRBV5-6, the J call TRBJ2-3; D might be TRBD1 (7 bases). Trimming took off 6 bases at V and 8 bases at J, with 19 bases between the two ends. The CDR3 sequence is 14 residues long. CDR1 SGHDT and CDR2 YYEEEE come from the germline V gene. The CDR3 reads CASNPGGRGATQYF. CDR3 DNA sequence: TGTGCCAGCAACCCTGGCGGCAGGGGGGCTACGCAGTATTTT.

This chain links TRBV11-2 with TRBJ2-2, with 7 bases lining up with TRBD2. Trimming cost V 3 bases and J 4 bases; bases outside gene matches: 2. The CDR3 totals 14 residues. The V gene's germline CDR1 is SGHAT and CDR2 FQNNGV. CDR3 residues: CASSFAGVTGELFF. The DNA of the CDR3 is TGTGCCAGCAGCTTTGCGGGAGTCACCGGGGAGCTGTTTTTT.

This sequence joins TRBV9 and TRBJ2-1; 12 bases map to TRBD2. The CDR3 totals 18 residues. The V gene's germline CDR1 is SGDLS and CDR2 YYNGEE. J gave up 4 bases and V 3 bases, and 11 bases lay outside the gene matches. This chain's CDR3 is CASSESRLAGAMYNEQFF. The CDR3 DNA reads as TGTGCCAGCAGCGAATCTCGACTAGCGGGAGCCATGTACAATGAGCAGTTCTTC.

The V call is TRBV19, the J call TRBJ2-3, with TRBD1 matching over 7 bases. V lost 11 bases, J lost 4 bases, and 9 bases stayed unmatched. CDR3 length: 13 amino acids. CDR1 is LNHDA, CDR2 SQIVND, per germline (reference sequence). The CDR3 reads CASEPQGADTQYF. DNA of the CDR3: TGTGCCTCCGAGCCCCAGGGGGCAGATACGCAGTATTTT.